This T cell receptor beta chain was observed in a study of post-analysis software for immune sequencing data. Study at large: Recorded disease courses covered relapsing-remitting, secondary progressive and progressive-relapsing multiple sclerosis. Some patients had no subtype annotation. Study-level points and caveats: When patients were compared with controls, four or five TRBV segments were more frequent, TRBV5-6, TRBV5-1 and TRBV20-1 among them. For normalized Chao1 diversity, multiple sclerosis patients scored significantly lower than controls did.

Unique molecular identifiers were carried by the TCR beta cDNA libraries. TCRdb reprocessed the PCR reads via MiXCR and lists one record per CDR3 protein. The sample yields 600,000 to 700,000 distinct CDR3 sequences, around 64% seen once. Germline V gene lookup returns CDR1 MNHNY and CDR2 SVGAGI (reference sequence). The CDR3 spans 15 residues. The V gene end was trimmed by 6 bases and the J gene end by 4 bases; junction bases not matched to a gene: 9. Of note for this clonotype: Antigen: not known.

The rearrangement uses TRBV6-6 and TRBJ2-5, with 9 bases aligning to TRBD1. Sequencing used blood. The source is a girl aged 2-10 years with multiple sclerosis. In DNA, the CDR3 is TGTGCCAGCAGCCACAGACAGGGGGGAGGAGAGACCCAGTACTTC. Residues: CASSHRQGGGETQYF.